These 11 T cell receptor beta chains originate from one sample sequenced in a study of blood T cell repertoires in COVID-19. Profiling relied on immunoSEQ multiplex PCR, and the TCRdb table lists in-frame clones only, not all of them. The sample has 8,500 to 14,000 clones, about 90% seen once. The material sequenced was peripheral blood. The receptors come from a human donor in a cohort sampled during active COVID-19.

The chain has TRBV3-1 (or the pseudogene TRBV3-2) and TRBJ2-6; 7 bases are a match to TRBD1. The CDR3 has 16 residues. In germline, CDR1 is LGHDT, CDR2 YNNKEL (reference sequence). The J segment lost 3 bases and the V segment lost 5 bases, leaving 7 bases of the junction unmatched. CDR3 in DNA: TGTGCCAGCAGCAAGACAGGGCAGGTTGGGGCCAACGTCCTGACTTTC. Translating gives CASSKTGQVGANVLTF.

The chain recombines TRBV20-1 with TRBJ2-7; 8 bases are shared with TRBD2. Germline CDR1 is DFQATT and CDR2 is SNEGSKA (reference sequence). The length of the CDR3 is 14 residues. V shed 3 bases and J 3 bases; nucleotides not matched to a gene: 7. CDR3 residues: CSASVPGGNYEQYF. DNA of the CDR3: TGCAGTGCTAGTGTCCCGGGGGGGAACTACGAGCAGTACTTC.

This chain uses TRBV25-1 with TRBJ2-1, with a tentative D call TRBD1 (5 bases). Germline V lookup: CDR1 MGHDK, CDR2 SYGVNS. Between the trimmed V and J ends, which lost 6 bases and 3 bases, there was a span of 9 bases. The CDR3 is 13 residues long. The CDR3 here is CASRMTVYNEQFF. Here the CDR3 DNA reads TGTGCCAGCAGGATGACAGTCTACAATGAGCAGTTCTTC.

This clone was seen just once. A junction boundary mismatches the germline segment, possibly from a read error. The rearrangement uses TRBV7-7 and TRBJ1-1; 7 bases fit TRBD1. Germline V gene lookup returns CDR1 SSHAT and CDR2 FNYEAQ (reference sequence). CDR3 length: 18 residues. The CDR3 spells CASSLGIGGQGGNTEAFF. CDR3 in DNA: TGTGCTAGCAGCTTAGGTATAGGCGGGCAGGGGGGGAACACTGAAGCTTTCTTT.

The chain links TRBV7-6 to TRBJ2-7, with 10 bases lining up with TRBD2. This CDR3 contains 16 residues. The trim removed 4 bases at V and 2 bases at J, leaving 8 bases unmatched. Germline V CDR1 and CDR2: SGHVS, FNYEAQ. CDR3 region: CASSSLGSGGPYEQYF. The CDR3 region has the DNA TGTGCCAGCAGCTCCCTGGGTAGCGGGGGGCCCTACGAGCAGTACTTC.

The rearrangement links TRBV6-5 to TRBJ1-1; TRBD1 might be the D (6 bases). Germline CDR1 is MNHEY and CDR2 is SVGAGI. The length of the CDR3 is 15 residues. V lost 5 bases and J lost 4, with 17 bases in between. The CDR3 bases are TGTGCCAGCAGTCAATTCAGGGGCCTGGGCACTGAAGCTTTCTTT. It codes for CASSQFRGLGTEAFF.

This chain links TRBV19 with TRBJ2-7, with D perhaps TRBD2 (5 bases). Per the germline V gene, CDR1 is LNHDA and CDR2 is SQIVND (reference sequence). The CDR3 runs 13 residues. V was cut by 7 bases and J by 4 bases, with 14 bases left in between. CDR3 amino acids: CASNEGYSYEQYF. The CDR3 nucleotides read TGTGCCAGTAATGAGGGATACTCATACGAGCAGTACTTC.

This clone ranks as large. The V and J genes are TRBV5-1 and TRBJ2-1; D possibly corresponds to TRBD1 (6 bases). Trimming removed 3 bases from V and 9 bases from J, with 13 bases in between. The CDR3 extends over 13 amino acids. The V gene's germline CDR1 is SGHRS and CDR2 YFSETQ. The CDR3 DNA reads as TGCGCCAGCAGCTCTCCCGAAGGGGGTGAGCAGTTCTTC. Its protein is CASSSPEGGEQFF.

This clone was seen only once. The gene calls are TRBV7-9 and TRBJ1-3, with D unresolved. Trimming left V 5 bases short and J 0 bases short, with 14 bases between. Per germline, CDR1 SEHNR and CDR2 FQNEAQ (reference sequence). CDR3 size: 16 residues. In DNA, the CDR3 is TGTGCCAGCAGCCCCGCCGGTTTTCCCTCTGGAAACACCATATATTTT. This translates into CASSPAGFPSGNTIYF. The whole variable domain, filled in from reference TRBV7-9 and TRBJ1-3, reads DTGVSQNPRHKITKRGQNVTFRCDPISEHNRLYWYRQTLGQGPEFLTYFQNEAQLEKSRLLSDRFSAERPKGSFSTLEIQRTEQGDSAMYLCASSPAGFPSGNTIYFGEGSWLTVV.

The V call is TRBV4-1, the J call TRBJ1-3, with D possibly matching TRBD1 (5 bases). CDR3 size: 19 residues. Germline lookup yields CDR1 MGHRA and CDR2 YSYEKL. V lost 1 base and J 4 bases, leaving 23 bases between the germline ends. Here the CDR3 reads CASSQAGRWGPSGGNTIYF. As DNA, the CDR3 is TGCGCCAGCAGCCAAGCGGGCAGGTGGGGTCCATCAGGGGGAAACACCATATATTTT.

The chain recombines TRBV9 with TRBJ2-7; 8 positions agree with TRBD2. The CDR3 length is 12 residues. Germline V gene data show CDR1 as SGDLS and CDR2 as YYNGEE. The V segment lost 4 bases and the J segment 4 bases; nucleotides outside the gene matches: 1. The CDR3 loop is CASSPGGYEQYF. Written as DNA, the CDR3 is TGTGCCAGCAGCCCGGGAGGGTACGAGCAGTACTTC.